Sequencing of this T cell receptor beta chain was carried out in a study of regulatory T cells. Study-wide findings and caveats: Patient CD8+ T cells trended toward lower Shannon entropy than controls. Skewed V and J usage and few unique V-J pairs marked patient repertoires, most in Tregs.

Turning to this clone: Its antigen remains unidentified.

Autoimmunity was present in every CD3G-deficient patient, worse in two. Patients aged 2 to 39 years had fewer naive and more memory CD4+ and CD8+ T cells. The primer mix had 52 TRBV and 13 TRBJ primers. Libraries were prepared by immunoSEQ multiplex PCR; TCRdb keeps only in-frame clonotypes and omits some of them. Of around 10,000 clones listed, about 80% are singletons. Trimming removed 1 base at V and 4 bases at J, with 5 bases between. The CDR3 spans 13 residues. Germline CDR1 SEHNR, CDR2 FQNEAQ (reference sequence). This sequence joins TRBV7-9 and TRBJ2-1; D uncertain. The sequence derives from a person aged 18 to 35 with CD3G deficiency. Sequencing used CD8+ T cells sorted from blood. DNA for the CDR3: TGTGCCAGCAGCTTAGGTAGATACAATGAGCAGTTCTTC. Translating gives CASSLGRYNEQFF. The full variable domain, rest sourced from reference TRBV7-9 and TRBJ2-1, is DTGVSQNPRHKITKRGQNVTFRCDPISEHNRLYWYRQTLGQGPEFLTYFQNEAQLEKSRLLSDRFSAERPKGSFSTLEIQRTEQGDSAMYLCASSLGRYNEQFFGPGTRLTVL.